Presented here are 27 T cell receptor beta chains from one specimen sequenced in a study of blood T cell repertoires in COVID-19. Repertoires were generated with immunoSEQ multiplex PCR, while TCRdb's copy carries only in-frame clones and drops some. The sample records about 260,000 clones, approximately 80% being singletons. The sequencing sample was made of peripheral blood. The receptors stem from a man between 60 and 75 years old with acute or convalescent COVID-19.

This chain links TRBV18 with TRBJ1-1, with D tentatively TRBD1 (5 bases). CDR1 is KGHSH and CDR2 is LQKENI in the germline V gene. V was clipped by 6 bases and J by 1 base, with 18 bases between them. The CDR3 consists of 16 residues. CDR3 DNA sequence: TGTGCCAGCTCTCTTTCCGGCCACGGACAGAACACTGAAGCTTTCTTT. It encodes CASSLSGHGQNTEAFF.

The CDR3 loop is CASSYGLAGVVRETQYF. As DNA, the CDR3 is TGTGCCAGCAGTTACGGACTAGCGGGAGTAGTGCGCGAGACCCAGTACTTC. The V call is TRBV6-2 or TRBV6-3, the J call TRBJ2-5; TRBD2 matches 13 bases. Germline CDR1 MNHEY, CDR2 SVGEGT. The CDR3 is 17 amino acids. V gave up 2 bases and J gave up 5 bases; unmatched junction bases: 8.

This clone was picked up one time. V usage is TRBV7-8 and J usage is TRBJ2-7; 9 bases match TRBD1. From germline, CDR1 is SGHVS and CDR2 FQNEAQ. The CDR3 sequence is 15 residues long. With V trimmed by 1 base and J by 2 bases, 3 bases remained unmatched. The CDR3 loop reads CASSLGGTGPYEQYF. The DNA of the CDR3 is TGTGCCAGCAGCTTAGGGGGGACAGGGCCCTACGAGCAGTACTTC.

This chain uses TRBV7-9 with TRBJ1-1; D perhaps matches TRBD1 (6 bases). The V gene lost 8 bases and the J gene lost 0 bases, with 19 bases spanning the gap. CDR1 is SEHNR, CDR2 FQNEAQ, per germline (reference sequence). This CDR3 spans 16 amino acids. The CDR3 sequence is CASDFGRGGMNTEAFF. CDR3 bases: TGTGCCAGCGACTTTGGGAGGGGGGGCATGAACACTGAAGCTTTCTTT.

The chain combines TRBV3-1 (or the pseudogene TRBV3-2) with TRBJ2-3, with 8 bases aligning to TRBD2. There are 15 residues in the CDR3. The germline gives CDR1 LGHDT, CDR2 YNNKEL (reference sequence). The junction had 7 bases not matched to a gene; V was cut back by 5 bases and J by 3 bases. Here the CDR3 DNA reads TGTGCCAGCAGCAAAAGCGGGGGTTGGACAGATACGCAGTATTTT. Translation gives CASSKSGGWTDTQYF.

The chain combines TRBV18 with TRBJ2-2; a weak D match, TRBD2 (6 bases). Trimming shortened V by 3 bases and J by 5 bases, and 10 bases separated the two germline ends. This CDR3 contains 14 residues. Germline-derived CDR1 and CDR2 are KGHSH and LQKENI. CDR3 residues: CASSPVGGTGELFF. CDR3 in DNA: TGTGCCAGCTCACCTGTTGGGGGGACCGGGGAGCTGTTTTTT.

This clone has only a few counts. The rearrangement uses TRBV27 and TRBJ1-1, with unresolved D. Germline CDR1 is MNHEY and CDR2 is SMNVEV (reference sequence). The CDR3 runs to 14 residues. Trimming removed 9 bases from V and 0 bases from J, with 14 bases in between. Here the CDR3 DNA reads TGTGCCAGTGCTCAGCGGGCGTTGAACACTGAAGCTTTCTTT. Its protein product is CASAQRALNTEAFF.

This sequence joins TRBV2 and TRBJ2-1; 9 bases agree with TRBD1. CDR1 SNHLY and CDR2 FYNNEI come from the germline V gene. The CDR3 has 15 amino acids. J gave up 6 bases and V 4 bases, and 7 bases lay outside the gene matches. In nucleotides, the CDR3 is TGTGCCAGCAGTGCAACGGGACAGGGTTTCAATGAGCAGTTCTTC. Its protein is CASSATGQGFNEQFF.

The chain recombines TRBV19 with TRBJ2-5; D possibly corresponds to TRBD2 (6 bases). Germline CDR1 LNHDA, CDR2 SQIVND (reference sequence). The CDR3 loop spans 15 amino acids. V was shortened by 2 bases and J by 1 base, with 11 bases between the two germline ends. CDR3 coding DNA: TGTGCCAGTAGTATAATGGGCGGGGCCCAAGAGACCCAGTACTTC. Its protein is CASSIMGGAQETQYF.

This chain links TRBV28 with TRBJ1-4; D may be TRBD1 (6 bases). This CDR3 is built from 16 residues. Germline lookup yields CDR1 MDHEN and CDR2 SYDVKM. Trimming removed 5 bases at V and 7 bases at J, with 20 bases between. CDR3 amino acids: CASSGGGGTGGEKLFF. CDR3 sequence (DNA): TGTGCCAGCAGTGGGGGCGGGGGCACCGGCGGTGAAAAACTGTTTTTT.

The chain employs TRBV2 and TRBJ1-1; possibly TRBD1 for D (5 bases). Germline V CDR1 and CDR2: SNHLY, FYNNEI. The CDR3 spans 12 residues. The V and J ends lost 10 bases and 3 bases respectively, with 12 bases between them. The CDR3 sequence: CATAGGDTEAFF. CDR3 nucleotides: TGTGCCACAGCGGGGGGGGACACTGAAGCTTTCTTT.

The rearrangement links TRBV7-9 to TRBJ1-5, with 7 bases identical to TRBD1. V was pared by 6 bases and J by 0 bases, with 2 bases of the junction left unmatched. The germline V gene encodes CDR1 SEHNR and CDR2 FQNEAQ (reference sequence). The CDR3 extends over 14 amino acids. Here the CDR3 reads CASRGQYSNQPQHF. Written as DNA, the CDR3 is TGTGCCAGCAGGGGACAGTATAGCAATCAGCCCCAGCATTTT.

This rearrangement joins TRBV5-1 to TRBJ2-3; 8 positions match TRBD2. V lost 1 base and J lost 5; bases outside the gene matches: 3. This CDR3 comprises 14 residues. Germline V CDR1 and CDR2: SGHRS, YFSETQ. The CDR3 nucleotides read TGCGCCAGCAGCTTGAGCGGGAGAGAAGATACGCAGTATTTT. Translation gives CASSLSGREDTQYF.

The chain employs TRBV6-4 and TRBJ2-7, with 9 bases aligning to TRBD2. The germline V gene has CDR1 MRHNA and CDR2 SNTAGT. The junction had 11 bases not matched to a gene; V was cut back by 5 bases and J by 3 bases. This CDR3 is 16 amino acids long. The CDR3 protein is CASSPRVGSGGYEQYF. The DNA of the CDR3 is TGTGCCAGCAGTCCCCGAGTTGGTAGCGGGGGCTACGAGCAGTACTTC.

This clone was observed a handful of times. The chain joins TRBV9 to TRBJ2-5; TRBD2 agrees at 12 bases. The length of the CDR3 is 17 residues. CDR1 and CDR2 (germline): SGDLS, YYNGEE. The V and J ends lost 4 bases and 7 bases, in that order; junction bases with no gene match: 14. The CDR3 nucleotides read TGTGCCAGCAGCCCTACTGCGGCTAGCGGGAGGGGGGGGACCCAGTACTTC. Amino acids: CASSPTAASGRGGTQYF.

The table lists this clone with a count of one. The rearrangement links TRBV6-5 to TRBJ1-6, with 10 nucleotides matching TRBD1. This CDR3 has 14 residues. The V and J ends lost 6 bases and 9 bases, in that order; junction bases with no gene match: 5. Germline CDR1 MNHEY, CDR2 SVGAGI. CDR3: CASRWDRGGSPLHF. The CDR3 DNA reads TGTGCCAGCAGATGGGACAGGGGAGGTTCACCCCTCCACTTT.

This clone was recorded a few times. The CDR3 DNA reads as TGCGCCAGCAGCTTGTGGGTTCGGGTAGGGGGCACAGATACGCAGTATTTT. This sequence encodes CASSLWVRVGGTDTQYF. The rearrangement uses TRBV5-1 and TRBJ2-3; tentatively, D is TRBD1 (5 bases). Per germline, CDR1 SGHRS and CDR2 YFSETQ. There are 17 residues in the CDR3. The germline V and J ends were trimmed by 1 base and 1 base, with 16 bases remaining between them. The full variable domain, rest sourced from reference TRBV5-1 and TRBJ2-3, is KAGVTQTPRYLIKTRGQQVTLSCSPISGHRSVSWYQQTPGQGLQFLFEYFSETQRNKGNFPGRFSGRQFSNSRSEMNVSTLELGDSALYLCASSLWVRVGGTDTQYFGPGTRLTVL.

CDR3 in DNA: TGTGCCAGCAGCAGAACTAGCGGGGGGGCCGTTTACGAGCAGTACTTC. Protein product: CASSRTSGGAVYEQYF. The J gene is TRBJ2-7, the V gene TRBV11-2, with 13 bases lining up with TRBD2. This CDR3 has 16 residues. V gave up 5 bases and J gave up 4 bases; unmatched junction bases: 8. In germline, CDR1 is SGHAT, CDR2 FQNNGV.

This chain joins TRBV6-1 and TRBJ2-1; 7 bases match TRBD2. This CDR3 contains 17 residues. Losses at the gene ends were 1 base for V and 3 bases for J; bases not matched to a gene: 9. Germline V gives CDR1 MNHNS, CDR2 SASEGT. The CDR3 coding sequence is TGTGCCAGCAGTGAAGTCGGCGTCTGGGACTACTACAATGAGCAGTTCTTC. The encoded protein is CASSEVGVWDYYNEQFF.

The chain is built from TRBV10-2 and TRBJ1-2; D is possibly TRBD1 (6 bases). Germline values: CDR1 WSHSY, CDR2 SAAADI. The CDR3 runs 15 residues. V was pared by 6 bases and J by 3 bases, with 17 bases between. The CDR3 DNA sequence: TGCGCCAGCAGGGAGACGGGACAACTAGACTATGGCTACACCTTC. Amino acid sequence: CASRETGQLDYGYTF.

This sequence joins TRBV2 and TRBJ1-2, with D perhaps matching TRBD1 (5 bases). This CDR3 has 11 residues. CDR1 SNHLY and CDR2 FYNNEI come from the germline V gene. V lost 7 bases, J lost 4 bases, and 7 bases lay in between. This chain's CDR3 is CASKDSYGYTF. The DNA of the CDR3 is TGTGCCAGCAAAGACAGCTATGGCTACACCTTC. The full variable domain, with the rest looked up from reference TRBV2 and TRBJ1-2, is EPEVTQTPSHQVTQMGQEVILRCVPISNHLYFYWYRQILGQKVEFLVSFYNNEISEKSEIFDDQFSVERPDGSNFTLKIRSTKLEDSAMYFCASKDSYGYTFGSGTRLTVV.

The chain uses TRBV4-1 and TRBJ1-1; perhaps TRBD1 as D (6 bases). Trimming took off 4 bases at V and 2 bases at J, with 11 bases between the two ends. This CDR3 has 14 residues. Germline V gene sequence: CDR1 MGHRA, CDR2 YSYEKL. The CDR3 coding sequence is TGCGCCAGCAGCCCAGGGGACGGTAACACTGAAGCTTTCTTT. It is translated as CASSPGDGNTEAFF.

This clone came up once. The rearrangement joins TRBV5-1 to TRBJ1-1, with D uncertain. The CDR3 extends over 13 amino acids. V dropped 5 bases and J dropped 5 bases, with 13 bases sitting between them. CDR1 is SGHRS and CDR2 is YFSETQ in the germline V gene. CDR3 nucleotide sequence: TGCGCCAGCAGGGGAGGCGGAGAAACTGAAGCTTTCTTT. This sequence encodes CASRGGGETEAFF.

J is TRBJ1-6 and V is TRBV19; no clear D gene. CDR3 length: 17 amino acids. Germline V CDR1 and CDR2: LNHDA, SQIVND (reference sequence). With 8 bases removed from V and 1 base from J, the gap between germline ends came to 18 bases. The CDR3 DNA is TGTGCCAGTTCTCGGACGGCTACGGGGTCCTATAATTCACCCCTCCACTTT. The encoded protein is CASSRTATGSYNSPLHF.

The V and J genes are TRBV27 and TRBJ1-6, with TRBD1 as a possible D gene (6 bases). V dropped 1 base and J dropped 0 bases, with 16 bases sitting between them. Per germline, CDR1 MNHEY and CDR2 SMNVEV (reference sequence). This CDR3 is 19 amino acids long. The CDR3 protein is CASSLFGTPSSSYNSPLHF. CDR3 bases: TGTGCCAGCAGTTTATTTGGGACACCTTCGAGCTCCTATAATTCACCCCTCCACTTT.

V usage is TRBV5-6 and J usage is TRBJ2-1; TRBD1 might be the D (5 bases). V lost 4 bases and J 14 bases, leaving 16 bases between the germline ends. CDR3 length: 12 amino acids. CDR1 SGHDT and CDR2 YYEEEE come from the germline V gene. CDR3 nucleotides: TGTGCCAGCAGCCGACAGTTCCCCGTAGAGTTCTTC. It translates to CASSRQFPVEFF.

This clone is a singleton in its sample. The chain has TRBV11-3 and TRBJ1-4, with 7 positions matching TRBD1. The CDR3 spans 18 residues. Germline V gives CDR1 SGHNT, CDR2 YENEEA. V lost 2 bases to trimming and J lost 3 bases; unmatched junction nucleotides: 12. CDR3 in DNA: TGTGCCAGCAGCTTACCCATACGACAGGGAATATCTAATGAAAAACTGTTTTTT. As protein: CASSLPIRQGISNEKLFF.